This TCR beta chain stems from a study of vaccination effects on CD4 cells after COVID-19 (dated by TCRdb to between 2022 and 2023). With respect to the entire study: Two doses of either the BNT162b2 or the mRNA-1273 mRNA SARS-CoV-2 vaccine were administered to participants. SARS-CoV-2 spike-specific CD4+ TCR repertoires were compared before and after mRNA vaccination in COVID-19 convalescent patients and in infection-naive vaccine recipients. A total of 9 to 11 COVID-19 convalescent patients and several SARS-CoV-2-naive healthy vaccine recipients were included in the full study. In the study, cultures from other donors were sequenced using the Oncomine TCR Beta short-read assay on an Illumina iSeq 100. Results the study describes overall, beyond this receptor: The study was limited by a small number of convalescent patients, and early post-infection timepoints were lacking. In healthy vaccine recipients, vaccine-induced clones were almost all SARS-CoV-2 mono-reactive, with only 1 of 255 cross-reactive with common cold coronaviruses. Marked clonal contraction was observed in both infection-induced and vaccine-induced clones at late post-vaccination timepoints, consistent with waning T cell responses.

To identify antigen-specific CD4+ T cell clonotypes by their expansion, the ViraFEST assay first stimulated PBMC with viral peptide pools and then applied TCR sequencing. After less than 13 days of culture, CD4+ T cells were isolated with the EasySep CD4+ T cell isolation kit. The absence of prior SARS-CoV-2 infection in healthy vaccine recipients was confirmed by negative nucleocapsid antibodies before and after vaccination. Some 2 million PBMC per well were cultured with approximately 10 ug/ml peptides in IMDM containing about 5% human AB serum, 8.5 to 10 IU/ml IL-2 and gentamicin. Half of the culture medium was replaced with fresh IL-2-containing medium on days 3 and 7. Unless noted otherwise, every peptide stimulation condition was cultured in triplicate wells. Using Ficoll-Paque Plus gradient centrifugation, PBMC were separated from whole blood and then either used fresh or cryopreserved at -140C. The spike proteins of SARS-CoV-2 and of the common cold coronaviruses HCoV-NL63, HCoV-OC43 and HCoV-229E were spanned by overlapping peptide pools. The QIAamp micro DNA kit was used to extract genomic DNA from the cultured CD4+ T cells.

Of note for this clone: Its antigen target is currently unknown. Base qualities are not at hand, and no much larger clone is one base apart.

Library preparation was by the immunoSEQ multiplex PCR assay. TCR beta CDR3 sequencing was performed on DNA from the cultured, isolated CD4+ T cells. Processing in the source paper ran as follows. Non-productive TCR sequences were removed and reads were trimmed to the CDR3 region, keeping CDR3s of at least 7 amino acids. The MANAFEST web app was used to identify antigen-specific clonotypes by comparing expansion in peptide wells with expansion in reference cultures. For clones to be considered positive, expansion at FDR<0.05 versus reference and all other wells, an odds ratio above 5, and a frequency above 0.1% in two replicate wells were required. Clonotypes significantly expanded in SARS-CoV-2 spike wells and in at least one common cold coronavirus spike condition were defined as cross-reactive. Using the stringdist R package, CDR3 similarity was measured by Levenshtein distance, and unrooted trees were constructed with ape in R 3.6.1. What TCRdb holds here is the immuneACCESS table cut down to in-frame rearrangements. Part of the clones is not present; checked against another copy, under half of the missing clones reflect an unresolved V gene, and the others are unexplained. V, J and clone size derive from that table, while D and trimming were established from the DNA sequence. The sample yields tens of thousands of clones; roughly 81% were counted once. The leading ten clones occupy about 2.4% of the sample.

This receptor was identified in a human donor who received a COVID-19 vaccine. The sample consisted of CD4+ T cells from PBMCs cultured with HCoV-229E spike peptides, taken before COVID-19 vaccination. This specimen's cell subset or site label, interpreted: HCoV-229E spike overlapping peptide pool stimulation.

The CDR3 protein: CATSDRGLGTDTQYF. The sequence in DNA is TGTGCCACCAGTGATAGGGGTTTGGGCACAGATACGCAGTATTTT. The chain is assembled from TRBV24-1 and TRBJ2-3; TRBD1 is a possible D gene, resting on 5 matching bases. Its CDR3 holds 15 amino acids, cysteine through phenylalanine. Only CDR3 DNA is held: 45 bases, read in frame from base 1. Via the germline V gene, CDR1 is KGHDR and CDR2 SFDVKD. At the junction V is shortened by 3 bases and J by 1 base, with 10 bases in between.